This passage covers 15 T cell receptor beta chains from one sample sequenced in a study of blood T cell repertoires in COVID-19 (dated by TCRdb to 2018 to 2021). Library construction relied on the immunoSEQ multiplex PCR assay. TCRdb re-hosts the immuneACCESS table, in-frame sequences only. Its copies lack some clones; in the studies checked, an unresolved V gene accounts for under half of them, and the cause for the rest is not known. The sample table holds fewer than 500,000 clones, of which 75% to 90% were seen once. The ten largest make up around 1.1% of the sample. The specimen was PBMCs or T cells enriched from blood (not recorded which). Every receptor here comes from a young man who had recovered from COVID-19.

The chain employs TRBV4-1 and TRBJ2-3; D might be TRBD2 (5 bases). Trimming took 0 bases from V and 2 from J, leaving 9 bases between them. From germline, CDR1 is MGHRA and CDR2 YSYEKL. There are 15 residues in the CDR3. This CDR3 is CASSQDKRSTDTQYF. The CDR3 bases are TGCGCCAGCAGCCAAGATAAGCGGTCCACAGATACGCAGTATTTT.

V usage is TRBV2 and J usage is TRBJ1-6; D unresolved. CDR1 SNHLY and CDR2 FYNNEI come from the germline V gene. V dropped 1 base and J dropped 6 bases, with 7 bases sitting between them. The CDR3 totals 14 residues. Here the CDR3 DNA reads TGTGCCAGCAGTGAAGATATTCGTAATTCACCCCTCCACTTT. This codes for CASSEDIRNSPLHF.

The chain is built from TRBV28 and TRBJ1-2; TRBD1 matches at 7 bases. The CDR3 consists of 15 residues. J lost 3 bases, V lost 2 bases, and 6 bases had no gene match. Per the germline V gene, CDR1 is MDHEN and CDR2 is SYDVKM. The CDR3 is CASSLPGTAHYGYTF. CDR3 bases: TGTGCCAGCAGTTTACCCGGGACAGCCCACTATGGCTACACCTTC.

This clone was counted once. This chain joins TRBV27 and TRBJ1-5; the match to TRBD1 covers 7 bases. V was clipped by 1 base and J by 4 bases; unmatched bases: 16. CDR1 and CDR2 (germline): MNHEY, SMNVEV (reference sequence). The CDR3 loop spans 19 amino acids. CDR3 in amino acids: CASSLFSPVGTDQNQPQHF. The CDR3 DNA reads TGTGCCAGCAGTTTATTCTCCCCCGTCGGGACAGATCAAAATCAGCCCCAGCATTTT.

The chain links TRBV28 to TRBJ1-2; weak D call: TRBD1 (5 bases). This CDR3 contains 15 residues. Trimming shortened V by 5 bases and J by 4 bases, and 17 bases separated the two germline ends. CDR1 MDHEN and CDR2 SYDVKM come from the germline V gene. The DNA of the CDR3 is TGTGCCAGCAGTCCTGGGGGGGAGGGACTCTATGGCTACACCTTC. Protein sequence: CASSPGGEGLYGYTF.

The rearrangement joins TRBV30 to TRBJ1-5; D is uncertain. This CDR3 region has 14 residues. Germline CDR1 GTSNPN, CDR2 SVGIG (reference sequence). Trimming took off 0 bases at V and 1 base at J, with 7 bases between the two ends. CDR3 region: CAWSVTTSNQPQHF. In DNA, the CDR3 is TGTGCCTGGAGTGTAACCACAAGCAATCAGCCCCAGCATTTT. Variable domain in full (rest from reference TRBV30 and TRBJ1-5): SQTIHQWPATLVQPVGSPLSLECTVEGTSNPNLYWYRQAAGRGLQLLFYSVGIGQISSEVPQNLSASRPQDRQFILSSKKLLLSDSGFYLCAWSVTTSNQPQHFGDGTRLSIL.

The chain recombines TRBV18 with TRBJ2-7; no clear D gene. V was pared by 4 bases and J by 2 bases, with 6 bases between. The CDR3 contains 12 residues. Germline values: CDR1 KGHSH, CDR2 LQKENI. The CDR3 region has the DNA TGTGCCAGCTCACAGAGGACCTACGAGCAGTACTTC. Its translation: CASSQRTYEQYF.

The chain uses TRBV7-9 and TRBJ2-2; D is unclear. V lost 8 bases to trimming and J lost 1 base, with 11 bases between them. This CDR3 has 14 residues. Germline V lookup: CDR1 SEHNR, CDR2 FQNEAQ (reference sequence). The CDR3 loop is CASPVQQNTGELFF. In DNA form, the CDR3 reads TGTGCCAGCCCTGTACAGCAGAACACCGGGGAGCTGTTTTTT.

Comment on this clone: This same CDR3 is encoded by further DNA sequences in the sample. The chain couples TRBV29-1 to TRBJ1-5; D gene uncertain. Germline CDR1 is SQVTM and CDR2 is ANQGSEA. V lost 4 bases and J lost 0, with 7 bases in between. This CDR3 has 13 amino acids. The CDR3 DNA is TGCAGCGTTGCCGCAGGTAGCAATCAGCCCCAGCATTTT. It encodes CSVAAGSNQPQHF.

This chain links TRBV2 with TRBJ2-7; D might be TRBD1 (6 bases). CDR1 is SNHLY and CDR2 is FYNNEI in the germline V gene. This CDR3 is built from 12 residues. V was shortened by 4 bases and J by 3 bases, with 7 bases between the two germline ends. The CDR3 DNA sequence: TGTGCCAGCAGTGGACAGGACTACGAGCAGTACTTC. It is translated as CASSGQDYEQYF.

The chain recombines TRBV6-4 with TRBJ1-4; D gene unclear. The CDR3 covers 15 residues. The V end lost 7 bases, the J end lost 0 bases, and 12 bases lay between the germline ends. Looked up from germline, CDR1 is MRHNA and CDR2 is SNTAGT. CDR3 sequence reads: CASKAEEATNEKLFF. CDR3 DNA: TGTGCCAGCAAGGCGGAGGAGGCAACTAATGAAAAACTGTTTTTT.

The V gene is TRBV18, the J gene TRBJ2-3; 8 bases align to TRBD1. The length of the CDR3 is 17 residues. Trimming removed 2 bases from V and 3 bases from J; junction bases left unmatched: 10. Germline V gives CDR1 KGHSH, CDR2 LQKENI. CDR3 amino acids: CASSPGDRLRGTDTQYF. The DNA of the CDR3 is TGTGCCAGCTCACCAGGGGACAGGCTGAGGGGGACAGATACGCAGTATTTT. Together with reference TRBV18 and TRBJ2-3, the CDR3 gives the full variable domain: NAGVMQNPRHLVRRRGQEARLRCSPMKGHSHVYWYRQLPEEGLKFMVYLQKENIIDESGMPKERFSAEFPKEGPSILRIQQVVRGDSAAYFCASSPGDRLRGTDTQYFGPGTRLTVL.

V and J are TRBV15 and TRBJ2-2, with 9 nucleotides matching TRBD2. Germline V gene sequence: CDR1 LNHNV, CDR2 YYDKDF (reference sequence). J lost 1 base, V lost 5 bases, and 8 bases had no gene match. The CDR3 is 17 residues long. The chain's CDR3 is CATSGTTSGMNTGELFF. In DNA, the CDR3 is TGTGCCACCAGCGGGACGACTAGCGGTATGAACACCGGGGAGCTGTTTTTT.

The chain combines TRBV28 with TRBJ2-7; TRBD2 matches at 7 bases. The ends lost 5 bases at V and 2 bases at J; junction bases unmatched: 6. CDR3 length equals 14 residues. Per the germline V gene, CDR1 is MDHEN and CDR2 is SYDVKM. In DNA form, the CDR3 reads TGTGCCAGCAGTCTAGCGGACAACCCCTACGAGCAGTACTTC. Translation: CASSLADNPYEQYF.

The chain employs TRBV2 and TRBJ1-1; D is unresolved. From germline, CDR1 is SNHLY and CDR2 FYNNEI. The CDR3 is made up of 13 amino acids. Trimming shortened V by 5 bases and J by 0 bases, and 7 bases separated the two germline ends. CDR3 residues: CASSPQMNTEAFF. The DNA for the CDR3 is TGTGCCAGCAGTCCCCAAATGAACACTGAAGCTTTCTTT.